This T cell receptor (beta chain) was captured by sequencing in a study of control samples from healthy donors and cancer patients (dated by TCRdb to 2019 to 2021). Libraries were made using the immunoSEQ multiplex PCR assay. The table was pulled from immuneACCESS by TCRdb, which kept in-frame rearrangements only. Such tables lose some clones; where checked, under half of the loss comes from unresolved V genes, and the rest has no known cause. This sample comprises 390,000 or so clones, 75% to 95% of them detected only once. Jointly, the top ten make up around 6.4% of the sample. The CDR3 has 13 amino acids, counting the end cysteine and phenylalanine. Only the CDR3 part of the read is kept: 39 bases, read in frame from the first base. Reading the germline V gene (reference sequence) gives CDR1 MNHEY and CDR2 SMNVEV. The junction shows trimming of 8 bases on V and 1 base on J, and the gene matches do not reach 1 base of it.

Note on this clone: Its antigen target is currently unknown. One base away there is no much larger clone; base qualities are not given.

The chain is encoded by TRBV27 joined to TRBJ2-2; TRBD1 matches 7 bases in the middle. Sequencing was carried out using PBMCs. The receptor comes from a man aged 35-49 years with head and neck cancer. The bases read TGTGCCAGCGGGACAGAGAACACCGGGGAGCTGTTTTTT. Its protein reads: CASGTENTGELFF.